A single TCR beta chain is shown here with its context. Antigen specificity is unknown. The sample originates from a study of T cell responses to AZD1222 COVID-19 vaccine. Study-wide findings and caveats: After two AZD1222 doses, spike-specific TCR breadth and depth rose versus day 0.

Clones were read by immunoSEQ multiplex PCR, and TCRdb kept only the in-frame ones, dropping some. Found here are around 92,000 clones, about nine tenths of them singletons; the top ten hold roughly 10%. This specimen consisted of peripheral blood, obtained on day 0 of AZD1222 vaccination. The clonotype originates from an adult in good health.

CDR3 residues: CASSFRQGANSPLHF. The CDR3 DNA reads TGTGCCAGTAGTTTTAGACAGGGTGCCAATTCACCCCTCCACTTT. V gene TRBV19 combines with J gene TRBJ1-6; TRBD1 aligns across 7 bases. Unmatched junction bases numbered 8, after V lost 5 bases and J lost 7 bases. The CDR3 runs to 15 residues. Germline V lookup: CDR1 LNHDA, CDR2 SQIVND (reference sequence). Together with reference TRBV19 and TRBJ1-6, the CDR3 gives the full variable domain: DGGITQSPKYLFRKEGQNVTLSCEQNLNHDAMYWYRQDPGQGLRLIYYSQIVNDFQKGDIAEGYSVSREKKESFPLTVTSAQKNPTAFYLCASSFRQGANSPLHFGNGTRLTVT.